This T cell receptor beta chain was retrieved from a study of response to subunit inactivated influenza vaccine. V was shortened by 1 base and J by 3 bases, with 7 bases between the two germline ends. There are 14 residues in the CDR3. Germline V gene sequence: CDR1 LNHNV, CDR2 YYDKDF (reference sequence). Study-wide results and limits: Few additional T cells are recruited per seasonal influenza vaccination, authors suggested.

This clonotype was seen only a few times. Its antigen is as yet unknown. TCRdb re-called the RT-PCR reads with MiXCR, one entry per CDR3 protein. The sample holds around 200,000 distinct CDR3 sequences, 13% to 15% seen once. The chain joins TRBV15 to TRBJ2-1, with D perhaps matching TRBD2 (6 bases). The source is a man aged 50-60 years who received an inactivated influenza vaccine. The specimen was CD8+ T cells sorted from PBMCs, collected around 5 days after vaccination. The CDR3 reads CATSRAGVYNEQFF. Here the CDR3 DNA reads TGTGCCACCAGCAGAGCGGGAGTCTACAATGAGCAGTTCTTC.